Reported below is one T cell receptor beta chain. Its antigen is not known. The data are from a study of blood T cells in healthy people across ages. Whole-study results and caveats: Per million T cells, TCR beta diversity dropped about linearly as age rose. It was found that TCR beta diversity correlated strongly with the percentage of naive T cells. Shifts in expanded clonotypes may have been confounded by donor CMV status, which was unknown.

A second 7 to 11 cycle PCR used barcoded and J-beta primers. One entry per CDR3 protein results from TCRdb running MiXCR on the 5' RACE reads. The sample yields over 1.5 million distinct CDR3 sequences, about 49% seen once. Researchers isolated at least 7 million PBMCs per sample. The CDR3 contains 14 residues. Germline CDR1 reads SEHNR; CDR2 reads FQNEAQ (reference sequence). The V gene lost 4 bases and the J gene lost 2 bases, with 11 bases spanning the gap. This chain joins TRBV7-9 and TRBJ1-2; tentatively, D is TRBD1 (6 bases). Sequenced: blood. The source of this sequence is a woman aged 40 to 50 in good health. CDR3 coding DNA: TGTGCCAGCAGCTACAGGACAGACAACTATGGCTACACCTTC. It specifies CASSYRTDNYGYTF.